This T cell receptor beta chain was captured by sequencing in a study of ipilimumab plus nivolumab after autologous stem cell transplantation. Dosing: nivolumab 3 mg/kg IV, weeks 1, 4, 7, 10, then every two weeks to week 26. Per germline, CDR1 LNHDA and CDR2 SQIVND (reference sequence). This CDR3 region has 17 residues. Trimming removed 3 bases at V and 2 bases at J, with 17 bases between. Regarding this clone: Its antigen is not identified.

Overall study findings and caveats: Authors suggest TCR repertoire, Treg phenotype and gut microbiota support further study.

Assay: immunoSEQ multiplex PCR; the TCRdb copy retains only in-frame clones and omits some. This table holds more than 15,000 clones, approximately 80% found once. The receptor was derived from a male donor with diffuse large B-cell lymphoma. The source was PBMCs, collected in a trial of ipilimumab plus nivolumab as post-transplant consolidation. The chain combines TRBV19 with TRBJ1-5; tentative D call: TRBD1 (6 bases). The CDR3 DNA follows: TGTGCCAGTAGTATTATTGAGGGGGGGATCGGCAATCAGCCCCAGCATTTT. Protein sequence: CASSIIEGGIGNQPQHF.